The 24 T cell receptor beta chains in this list originate from one sample, sequenced in a study of post-analysis software for immune sequencing data. Study results and caveats: When patients were compared with controls, 5 or 6 TRBV segments were more frequent, TRBV5-6, TRBV5-1 and TRBV20-1 among them.

Carried by the TCR beta cDNA libraries were unique molecular identifiers. Using its own MiXCR run on the PCR reads, TCRdb lists one record per CDR3 protein. The profile shows 500,000 to 600,000 distinct CDR3 sequences, roughly 47% of them singletons. These receptors have no known antigen. The sequenced sample was blood. Receptors originate from a girl aged 10-17 years with multiple sclerosis.

The genes are TRBV20-1 and TRBJ1-2; 8 bases are a match to TRBD1. Losses at the gene ends were 6 bases for V and 8 bases for J; bases not matched to a gene: 8. The CDR3 runs to 12 residues. Germline CDR1 reads DFQATT; CDR2 reads SNEGSKA (reference sequence). CDR3 region: CSATDRGVGYTF. CDR3 coding DNA: TGCAGTGCAACCGACAGGGGAGTAGGCTACACCTTC.

This clonotype was detected only a few times. The chain recombines TRBV12-3 or TRBV12-4 with TRBJ2-1; 9 nucleotides match TRBD2. With V trimmed by 6 bases and J by 12 bases, 6 bases remained unmatched. The CDR3 is 12 residues long. In DNA, the CDR3 is TGTGCCAGCAGACCGGGACTAGCCATGCAGTTCTTC. It is translated as CASRPGLAMQFF.

This clonotype has a handful of counts. The chain uses TRBV9 and TRBJ2-1; TRBD2 matches at 8 bases. Looked up from germline, CDR1 is SGDLS and CDR2 is YYNGEE. Trimming took 3 bases from V and 6 from J; bases not matched to a gene: 8. The CDR3 is made up of 15 amino acids. CDR3 protein: CASSAKGLAGNEQFF. In nucleotides, the CDR3 is TGTGCCAGCAGCGCAAAGGGGCTAGCGGGCAATGAGCAGTTCTTC. The whole variable domain, filled in from reference TRBV9 and TRBJ2-1, reads DSGVTQTPKHLITATGQRVTLRCSPRSGDLSVYWYQQSLDQGLQFLIQYYNGEERAKGNILERFSAQQFPDLHSELNLSSLELGDSALYFCASSAKGLAGNEQFFGPGTRLTVL.

This clonotype was seen repeatedly, ten times or more. The CDR3 DNA sequence: TGCGCCAGCACGCGGGACCCCCAAACCTACAATGAGCAGTTCTTC. Encoded protein: CASTRDPQTYNEQFF. The chain couples TRBV5-1 to TRBJ2-1; TRBD2 might be the D (6 bases). The length of the CDR3 is 15 residues. CDR1 and CDR2 from the germline V gene are SGHRS and YFSETQ. Between the trimmed V and J ends, which lost 6 bases and 2 bases, there was a span of 15 bases.

This clonotype appeared a few times. The chain uses TRBV5-1 and TRBJ1-2; TRBD1 is a possible D gene (6 bases). The V gene lost 0 bases and the J gene lost 8 bases, with 11 bases spanning the gap. CDR1 is SGHRS and CDR2 is YFSETQ in the germline V gene. This CDR3 comprises 13 residues. The CDR3 coding sequence is TGCGCCAGCAGCTTGGCTTCAGGGGAAGGCTACACCTTC. As protein: CASSLASGEGYTF.

CDR3 region: CSVEVFPGQINYGYTF. CDR3 in DNA: TGCAGCGTTGAAGTTTTCCCGGGACAGATAAACTATGGCTACACCTTC. This chain connects TRBV29-1 to TRBJ1-2, with TRBD1 matching over 7 bases. V trimming: 1 base; J trimming: 2 bases; junction bases outside the gene matches: 10. The CDR3 is 16 amino acids. The germline V gene encodes CDR1 SQVTM and CDR2 ANQGSEA.

Worth noting for this clonotype: A junction end diverges from the germline sequence, so it may reflect a read error. The J gene is TRBJ2-2, the V gene TRBV6-5; tentative D call: TRBD2 (5 bases). Germline V gene data show CDR1 as MNHEY and CDR2 as SVGAGI. CDR3 length equals 11 residues. In nucleotides, the CDR3 is TGTGCCACCGAGAACACCGGGGAGCCGTTTTTT. It encodes CATENTGEPFF.

This clonotype was detected a few times. The chain employs TRBV11-2 and TRBJ2-1, with 8 bases aligning to TRBD2. Trimming took 0 bases from V and 6 from J; bases not matched to a gene: 7. Germline V gene data show CDR1 as SGHAT and CDR2 as FQNNGV. The CDR3 sequence is 16 residues long. In DNA form, the CDR3 reads TGTGCCAGCAGCTTAGATGGGTTAGCGGGGCCCAATGAGCAGTTCTTC. Translating it yields CASSLDGLAGPNEQFF.

J is TRBJ2-7 and V is TRBV29-1; D gene ambiguous. Germline CDR1 reads SQVTM; CDR2 reads ANQGSEA. The CDR3 totals 11 residues. The CDR3 DNA follows: TGCAACGTCCTGCGGACCTACGAGCAGTACTTC. Its protein is CNVLRTYEQYF.

V and J are TRBV21-1 and TRBJ2-7. TRBV21-1 is deemed a pseudogene. The CDR3 runs to 14 residues. The CDR3 protein is CASNGRTSSYEQYF. The CDR3 nucleotides are TGTGCCAGCAATGGCCGGACGAGCTCCTACGAGCAGTACTTC.

The chain combines TRBV7-6 with TRBJ2-3; TRBD2 aligns across 8 bases. This CDR3 comprises 17 residues. Looked up from germline, CDR1 is SGHVS and CDR2 is FNYEAQ. The V and J ends lost 1 base and 1 base, in that order; junction bases with no gene match: 7. The CDR3 DNA reads TGTGCCAGCAGCTTAGTTCCGGGGGGGCTTGGCACAGATACGCAGTATTTT. It is translated as CASSLVPGGLGTDTQYF.

This clonotype occurred once. This chain joins TRBV28 and TRBJ2-1, with 7 bases lining up with TRBD1. The CDR3 sequence is 15 residues long. V gave up 7 bases and J gave up 7 bases; unmatched junction bases: 13. Germline V gene lookup returns CDR1 MDHEN and CDR2 SYDVKM. The CDR3 DNA is TGTGCCAGCATCTCGACAGGGAAGGGAGTAAATGAGCAGTTCTTC. It is translated as CASISTGKGVNEQFF.

The chain recombines TRBV20-1 with TRBJ2-4; 9 positions match TRBD2. Germline CDR1 is DFQATT and CDR2 is SNEGSKA (reference sequence). V shed 3 bases, J shed 13 bases, and the junction held 10 bases outside the gene matches. The CDR3 runs to 13 residues. The CDR3: CSARSGGTREQYF. CDR3 in DNA: TGCAGTGCTAGGAGCGGGGGGACTCGGGAGCAGTACTTC.

This clonotype has more than one count but fewer than ten. V is TRBV28 and J is TRBJ2-6; 9 nucleotides match TRBD1. Germline CDR1 MDHEN, CDR2 SYDVKM. The V gene end was trimmed by 3 bases and the J gene end by 6 bases; junction bases not matched to a gene: 3. CDR3 length: 15 residues. The CDR3 here is CASSFGTGTANVLTF. The CDR3 bases are TGTGCCAGCAGTTTTGGGACAGGGACGGCCAACGTCCTGACTTTC.

The V call is TRBV7-9, the J call TRBJ2-7, with TRBD2 matching 7 bases. With V trimmed by 5 bases and J by 2 bases, 9 bases remained unmatched. Looked up from germline, CDR1 is SEHNR and CDR2 is FQNEAQ (reference sequence). The CDR3 is 15 amino acids. The CDR3 region has the DNA TGTGCCAGCAGCCCTCGTGGGGCGGGGGCCTACGAGCAGTACTTC. It translates to CASSPRGAGAYEQYF.

This clonotype was detected only a few times. The genes are TRBV5-1 and TRBJ2-3, with D possibly TRBD2 on 5 matching bases. Trimming pared 1 base from V and 4 bases from J, leaving 13 bases between. The CDR3 has 15 residues. Germline CDR1 and CDR2: SGHRS and YFSETQ. The DNA for the CDR3 is TGCGCCAGCAGCTTGATCCAGAGGGATCCAGATACGCAGTATTTT. Encoded protein: CASSLIQRDPDTQYF. The full variable domain, with the rest looked up from reference TRBV5-1 and TRBJ2-3, is KAGVTQTPRYLIKTRGQQVTLSCSPISGHRSVSWYQQTPGQGLQFLFEYFSETQRNKGNFPGRFSGRQFSNSRSEMNVSTLELGDSALYLCASSLIQRDPDTQYFGPGTRLTVL.

The V call is TRBV6-5, the J call TRBJ2-7, with D possibly matching TRBD1 (6 bases). The CDR3 length is 11 residues. V was shortened by 3 bases and J by 8 bases, with 8 bases between the two germline ends. CDR1 and CDR2 (germline): MNHEY, SVGAGI. The CDR3 loop is CASSYRGKQYF. For the CDR3, the DNA is TGTGCCAGCAGTTATAGGGGGAAGCAGTACTTC.

This chain joins TRBV24-1 and TRBJ2-1, with 7 positions matching TRBD1. The ends lost 6 bases at V and 0 bases at J; junction bases unmatched: 4. Per the germline V gene, CDR1 is KGHDR and CDR2 is SFDVKD. The CDR3 covers 15 residues. The chain's CDR3 is CATSRQGSSYNEQFF. CDR3 nucleotides: TGTGCCACCAGTAGACAGGGTAGCTCCTACAATGAGCAGTTCTTC.

The rearrangement uses TRBV20-1 and TRBJ2-7; D uncertain. V was trimmed by 6 bases and J by 10 bases, leaving 28 bases between them. Germline lookup yields CDR1 DFQATT and CDR2 SNEGSKA (reference sequence). The CDR3 extends over 15 amino acids. CDR3 sequence: CSARTYHATSFYQYF. CDR3 sequence (DNA): TGCAGTGCCCGGACCTACCACGCGACTTCCTTCTACCAGTACTTC.

This clonotype was counted between two and nine times. The rearrangement joins TRBV5-1 to TRBJ2-5, with D unresolved. The germline gives CDR1 SGHRS, CDR2 YFSETQ. Trimming cost V 0 bases and J 3 bases, with 9 bases left between them. The CDR3 has 14 residues. This CDR3 reads CASSLGGTEETQYF. DNA for the CDR3: TGCGCCAGCAGCTTGGGGGGAACAGAAGAGACCCAGTACTTC.

The rearrangement joins TRBV12-3 or TRBV12-4 to TRBJ1-5; no clear D gene. The V end was cut by 4 bases, the J end by 9 bases, with 13 bases between. This CDR3 has 13 residues. The CDR3 DNA follows: TGTGCCAGCAGTTCTCCCGATCCGGGGCCCCAGCATTTT. This gives the protein CASSSPDPGPQHF.

This clonotype has only a few counts. V and J are TRBV5-1 and TRBJ2-7; D unclear. The CDR3 is made up of 14 amino acids. In germline, CDR1 is SGHRS, CDR2 YFSETQ. Trimming pared 0 bases from V and 2 bases from J, leaving 9 bases between. The CDR3 coding sequence is TGCGCCAGCAGCTTGGCAGTGGAAACCTACGAGCAGTACTTC. It is translated as CASSLAVETYEQYF.

This chain uses TRBV12-3 or TRBV12-4 with TRBJ2-5; D is unclear. The assigned J gene may be wrong: the sequence end matches TRBJ2-7 better. CDR3 size: 14 residues. The CDR3 loop reads CASREGTLSPEQYF. Here the CDR3 DNA reads TGTGCCAGCAGGGAAGGCACTCTCAGCCCCGAGCAGTACTTC.

The table lists this clonotype with many counts. V and J are TRBV9 and TRBJ2-7; D is possibly TRBD2 (5 bases). V was shortened by 4 bases and J by 3 bases, with 14 bases between the two germline ends. Germline CDR1 SGDLS, CDR2 YYNGEE. This CDR3 region has 14 residues. The CDR3 region is CASSFGDSSYEQYF. CDR3 DNA: TGTGCCAGCAGCTTCGGGGATTCTAGCTACGAGCAGTACTTC.